This T cell receptor (beta chain) was identified in a study of T cell repertoires in cytomegalovirus infection. MiXCR, applied by TCRdb to the reads, yields one record per CDR3 protein. The table shows 700,000 to 850,000 distinct CDR3 sequences, with approximately 32% occurring only once. Turning to this clonotype: Its antigen is currently unknown.

Whole-study findings and limits: Using cumulative public TCR beta family frequency, the authors identified those who carried CMV together with the relevant HLA.

The length of the CDR3 is 15 residues. The germline gives CDR1 SGHTA, CDR2 FQGNSA. V trimming: 5 bases; J trimming: 8 bases; junction bases outside the gene matches: 7. This chain joins TRBV7-2 and TRBJ1-4; 11 bases match TRBD1. The origin of this receptor is a human donor in good health (CMV status not recorded). Some clones in this sample may be carry-over from other donors' samples. The sequencing here drew on cultured CD8+ T cells from PBMCs, taken from culture after CMV antigen stimulation. CDR3 in amino acids: CASSLTGTGGEKLFF. The CDR3, as DNA: TGTGCCAGCAGCCTTACCGGGACAGGGGGAGAAAAACTGTTTTTT. Using reference TRBV7-2 and TRBJ1-4 for the parts outside the CDR3, the full variable domain is GAGVSQSPSNKVTEKGKDVELRCDPISGHTALYWYRQSLGQGLEFLIYFQGNSAPDKSGLPSDRFSAERTGGSVSTLTIQRTQQEDSAVYLCASSLTGTGGEKLFFGSGTQLSVL.